Listed below are T cell receptor beta chains from one sample, sequenced in a study of Tregs in tolerant kidney transplant recipients. Assay used: immunoSEQ multiplex PCR; TCRdb lists only in-frame clones, some missing. Among approximately 100,000 clones listed, 80% to 95% were seen once. The sample was CD4+ T cells from blood, taken before the transplant. The receptors shown here come from a human donor who received a combined kidney and bone marrow transplant. CDR3s include the opening cysteine and the closing phenylalanine or tryptophan. D genes are given only for firm matches. A clone size is listed for some rows: how often the clone was seen (once, few, many), or a class if it is expanded.

length	V	D	size	J	CDR3	DNA
18	TRBV7-2	TRBD2	.	TRBJ2-3	CASSFKSLAVPLTDTQYF	TGTGCCAGCAGCTTTAAATCCCTAGCGGTTCCTCTCACAGATACGCAGTATTTT
16	TRBV5-6	TRBD2	.	TRBJ2-3	CASSLAASGGTDTQYF	TGTGCCAGCAGCTTGGCGGCTAGCGGGGGCACAGATACGCAGTATTTT
14	TRBV6-1	TRBD1	.	TRBJ2-1	CASTHRTGDNEQFF	TGTGCCAGCACCCACAGGACAGGGGACAATGAGCAGTTCTTC
16	TRBV11-2	.	.	TRBJ1-6	CASSLGRGPYNSPLHF	TGTGCCAGCAGCTTAGGGCGGGGACCCTATAATTCACCCCTCCACTTT
16	TRBV7-3	TRBD2	once	TRBJ2-3	CASSLTSGGARDTQYF	TGTGCCAGCAGCTTAACTAGCGGGGGGGCCAGAGATACGCAGTATTTT
13	TRBV11-3	.	.	TRBJ1-1	CASSRAQNTEAFF	TGTGCCAGCAGCCGAGCCCAGAACACTGAAGCTTTCTTT
15	TRBV11-2	TRBD2	.	TRBJ2-7	CASSSGLAGGYEQYF	TGTGCCAGCAGCTCGGGACTAGCGGGGGGTTACGAGCAGTACTTC
16	TRBV25-1	TRBD2	.	TRBJ2-1	CASSGNSGTSQNEQFF	TGTGCCAGCAGTGGGAACTCCGGGACTAGCCAGAATGAGCAGTTCTTC
13	TRBV18	.	once	TRBJ2-7	CASSSVQDYEQYF	TGTGCCAGCTCATCGGTCCAGGACTACGAGCAGTACTTC
15	TRBV2	TRBD1	.	TRBJ1-1	CASSGTGAGNTEAFF	TGTGCCAGCAGTGGGACAGGGGCAGGGAACACTGAAGCTTTCTTT
16	TRBV6-6	.	.	TRBJ1-1	CASSYRVEGRGTEAFF	TGTGCCAGCAGTTATCGGGTGGAGGGAAGGGGCACTGAAGCTTTCTTT
13	TRBV15	.	.	TRBJ2-2	CATSRVRRGELFF	TGTGCCACCAGCAGAGTTAGGAGGGGGGAGCTGTTTTTT
13	TRBV30	.	once	TRBJ1-2	CAWSVGSGNGYTF	TGTGCCTGGAGTGTAGGGTCCGGGAATGGCTACACCTTC
15	TRBV9	.	.	TRBJ2-5	CASSPQIRTQETQYF	TGTGCCAGCAGCCCCCAAATCAGGACACAAGAGACCCAGTACTTC
13	TRBV11-1	.	.	TRBJ1-2	CASSPDTNYGYTF	TGTGCCAGCAGCCCGGACACTAACTATGGCTACACCTTC
13	TRBV19	TRBD1	once	TRBJ1-1	CASRDRGYTEAFF	TGTGCCAGTAGGGACAGGGGGTACACTGAAGCTTTCTTT
16	TRBV7-3	.	once	TRBJ2-1	CASSLSGSGAYNEQFF	TGTGCCAGCAGCTTATCCGGTAGCGGCGCCTACAATGAGCAGTTCTTC
15	TRBV7-9	.	.	TRBJ2-2	CASRLYGDSTGELFF	TGTGCCAGCAGACTCTACGGGGATTCCACCGGGGAGCTGTTTTTT
11	TRBV19	.	.	TRBJ1-2	CGVGGALGYTF	TGTGGCGTAGGGGGGGCGCTTGGCTACACCTTC
13	TRBV19	TRBD1	.	TRBJ1-6	CASSATGILRLHF	TGTGCCAGTAGCGCGACAGGGATCTTGCGCCTCCACTTT
18	TRBV19	TRBD1	.	TRBJ2-2	CASSIDLLGQGVTGELFF	TGTGCCAGTAGTATAGATCTGTTGGGACAGGGGGTCACCGGGGAGCTGTTTTTT
14	TRBV18	.	once	TRBJ2-5	CASSPQAGQETQYF	TGTGCCAGCTCACCACAGGCAGGCCAAGAGACCCAGTACTTC
16	TRBV19	.	.	TRBJ2-1	CASSGIGGITYNEQFF	TGTGCCAGTAGTGGAATAGGGGGTATAACCTACAATGAGCAGTTCTTC
16	TRBV7-7	TRBD2	.	TRBJ2-2	CASSLAREVNTGELFF	TGTGCCAGCAGCTTAGCCCGGGAGGTTAACACCGGGGAGCTGTTTTTT
16	TRBV19	.	.	TRBJ2-6	CASQADDLVWANVLTF	TGTGCCAGCCAGGCCGACGACCTTGTTTGGGCCAACGTCCTGACTTTC
14	TRBV11-3	.	.	TRBJ2-7	CASSLQDPSYEQYF	TGTGCCAGCAGCTTACAGGATCCCTCCTACGAGCAGTACTTC
14	TRBV7-2	.	.	TRBJ2-1	CASSGGSVHNEQFF	TGTGCCAGCAGCGGGGGGAGTGTGCACAATGAGCAGTTCTTC
11	TRBV2	.	.	TRBJ2-5	CASGGAETQYF	TGTGCCAGCGGGGGGGCGGAGACCCAGTACTTC
12	TRBV10-3	.	few	TRBJ1-2	CAIRRDTYGYTF	TGTGCCATCAGAAGGGACACCTATGGCTACACCTTC
14	TRBV7-2	.	.	TRBJ1-2	CASSLAGGDYGYTF	TGTGCCAGCAGCTTAGCCGGGGGGGACTATGGCTACACCTTC
14	TRBV18	.	.	TRBJ2-3	CASSPLSDTDTQYF	TGTGCCAGCTCACCACTCTCAGACACAGATACGCAGTATTTT
15	TRBV4-1	.	.	TRBJ1-2	CASSQHIPGPYGYTF	TGCGCCAGCAGCCAGCACATCCCAGGGCCCTATGGCTACACCTTC
16	TRBV18	.	.	TRBJ2-7	CASSTQGRMSSYEQYF	TGTGCCAGCTCAACCCAGGGGCGGATGAGCTCCTACGAGCAGTACTTC
14	TRBV11-2	TRBD1	.	TRBJ1-1	CASSPDREVTEAFF	TGTGCCAGCAGCCCTGACAGGGAGGTCACTGAAGCTTTCTTT
17	TRBV5-4	.	.	TRBJ1-4	CASSKKEGVGANEKLFF	TGTGCCAGCAGCAAAAAAGAGGGGGTGGGAGCTAATGAAAAACTGTTTTTT
14	TRBV29-1	TRBD2	.	TRBJ2-7	CSVVLSGRPYEQYF	TGCAGCGTTGTCTTATCCGGGAGGCCCTACGAGCAGTACTTC
15	TRBV7-2	TRBD1	.	TRBJ1-5	CASSFLSGGGQPQHF	TGTGCCAGCAGCTTCCTTTCAGGGGGAGGTCAGCCCCAGCATTTT
16	TRBV10-3	TRBD1	few	TRBJ2-2	CAISPGQGSGTGELFF	TGTGCCATCAGCCCCGGACAGGGATCGGGCACCGGGGAGCTGTTTTTT
15	TRBV14	.	.	TRBJ2-5	CASSQQGQLQETQYF	TGTGCCAGCAGTCAACAAGGACAGCTACAAGAGACCCAGTACTTC
13	TRBV19	.	.	TRBJ1-2	CASSIVSRGGYTF	TGTGCCAGTAGTATAGTAAGCAGGGGAGGCTACACCTTC
15	TRBV19	.	.	TRBJ1-1	CASPPPNRAVGEAFF	TGTGCCAGTCCCCCACCGAACAGGGCAGTCGGTGAAGCTTTCTTT